The clone carrying this TCR beta chain was picked up one time. This CDR3 spans 18 amino acids. With baseline, cycle 4 day 1, and cycle 7 day 1 as timepoints, blood was sampled. Clones were sequenced by immunoSEQ multiplex PCR, and TCRdb holds only the in-frame ones, with some missing. The table has 65,000 to 70,000 clones, approximately 90% seen once; the top ten hold 0.25% to 0.3%. This entry comes from a study of OX40 agonist ivuxolimab in advanced cancers. At the level of the study: Patients took ivuxolimab, an agonistic anti-OX40 (CD134) antibody. A male proportion of just over 80% was recorded, with mean age about 60 years and range roughly 23 to 90.

The rearrangement links TRBV21-1 to TRBJ1-5; TRBD1 was called by the table and not checked on the DNA. TRBV21-1 is marked as a pseudogene. Sequenced material: CD4+ or CD8+ T cells sorted from blood, taken in a trial of the OX40 agonist ivuxolimab. The clonotype originates from an adult with an advanced solid tumor such as melanoma, head and neck, liver or kidney cancer. The CDR3: CASSSRGQGRYSNQPQHF. The DNA for the CDR3 is TGTGCCAGCAGCTCTAGGGGACAGGGGCGATATAGCAATCAGCCCCAGCATTTT.